One sample yielded the 12 T cell receptor beta chains listed below, sequenced in a study of OX40 agonist ivuxolimab in advanced cancers. Some clones are missing from TCRdb's copy, which holds only in-frame ones; the method was immunoSEQ multiplex PCR. This repertoire shows more than 65,000 clones, approximately 90% found once; its top ten account for 1% to 1.2%. This material consisted of CD4+ or CD8+ T cells sorted from blood, taken in a trial of the OX40 agonist ivuxolimab. These receptors were taken from an adult with an advanced solid tumor such as melanoma, head and neck, liver or kidney cancer.

The rearrangement uses TRBV30 and TRBJ1-1; weak D call: TRBD1 (6 bases). This CDR3 is built from 13 residues. The ends were cut back, 1 base at V and 3 bases at J, with 9 bases in the middle. In germline, CDR1 is GTSNPN, CDR2 SVGIG (reference sequence). This CDR3 reads CAWSGNRDTEAFF. The CDR3 DNA sequence: TGTGCCTGGAGTGGAAACAGGGACACTGAAGCTTTCTTT. The variable domain in full, with the rest retrieved from reference TRBV30 and TRBJ1-1, is SQTIHQWPATLVQPVGSPLSLECTVEGTSNPNLYWYRQAAGRGLQLLFYSVGIGQISSEVPQNLSASRPQDRQFILSSKKLLLSDSGFYLCAWSGNRDTEAFFGQGTRLTVV.

The chain has TRBV9 and TRBJ2-7; TRBD2 agrees at 11 bases. The CDR3 has 16 amino acids. The J segment lost 0 bases and the V segment lost 4 bases, leaving 6 bases of the junction unmatched. CDR1 and CDR2 (germline): SGDLS, YYNGEE. The CDR3 DNA reads as TGTGCCAGCAGCCCGAGACTAGCGGGGTTCTCCTACGAGCAGTACTTC. Translation: CASSPRLAGFSYEQYF.

The V gene is TRBV2, the J gene TRBJ2-6; D may be TRBD2 (6 bases). Germline CDR1 reads SNHLY; CDR2 reads FYNNEI. The CDR3 runs 14 residues. V was clipped by 10 bases and J by 0 bases, with 10 bases between them. The chain's CDR3 is CAIGGSSGANVLTF. Written as DNA, the CDR3 is TGTGCCATTGGGGGGAGCTCTGGGGCCAACGTCCTGACTTTC.

V and J are TRBV5-4 and TRBJ1-3; 7 nucleotides align to TRBD1. With 2 bases clipped from V and 4 bases from J, the junction kept 0 bases outside the gene matches. Germline CDR1 is SGHNT and CDR2 is YYREEE (reference sequence). The CDR3 loop spans 13 amino acids. The CDR3 sequence is CASSLQGGNTIYF. As DNA, the CDR3 is TGTGCCAGCAGCTTACAGGGGGGAAACACCATATATTTT.

The CDR3 sequence: CASRGTGRTDTQYF. The CDR3 DNA sequence: TGTGCCAGCAGGGGGACAGGGCGCACAGATACGCAGTATTTT. This rearrangement joins TRBV6-5 to TRBJ2-3; 9 bases agree with TRBD1. This CDR3 is built from 14 residues. The germline CDR1 and CDR2 sequences are MNHEY and SVGAGI. After removal of 6 bases from V and 1 base from J, the junction contained 2 bases not matched to a gene.

This rearrangement joins TRBV4-2 to TRBJ2-7, with 12 positions matching TRBD1. Trimming cost V 1 base and J 7 bases; bases outside gene matches: 5. Germline V lookup: CDR1 LGHNA, CDR2 YNFKEQ. This CDR3 has 15 amino acids. As DNA, the CDR3 is TGTGCCAGCAGCCAAGTGGGACAGGGGGCGGGGGAGCAGTACTTC. Its translation: CASSQVGQGAGEQYF.

V gene TRBV6-5 combines with J gene TRBJ1-5, with D perhaps matching TRBD1 (6 bases). Per the germline V gene, CDR1 is MNHEY and CDR2 is SVGAGI. V dropped 7 bases and J dropped 9 bases, with 10 bases sitting between them. CDR3 size: 11 residues. The CDR3 reads CASKGDGPQHF. The CDR3 nucleotides are TGTGCCAGCAAGGGGGATGGGCCCCAGCATTTT.

This rearrangement joins TRBV2 to TRBJ2-5; weak D call: TRBD1 (6 bases). Germline CDR1 and CDR2: SNHLY and FYNNEI. The length of the CDR3 is 12 residues. Trimming stripped 10 bases from V and 1 base from J, with 10 bases between. CDR3 protein: CAIRGSQETQYF. CDR3 in DNA: TGTGCCATTAGGGGGAGCCAAGAGACCCAGTACTTC.

The gene calls are TRBV18 and TRBJ2-3, with TRBD2 matching over 13 bases. The J segment lost 3 bases and the V segment lost 3 bases, leaving 6 bases of the junction unmatched. This CDR3 contains 17 residues. Germline assignment: CDR1 KGHSH and CDR2 LQKENI. The CDR3 DNA sequence: TGTGCCAGCTCACCTTTACCGGGACTAGCGGGAACAGATACGCAGTATTTT. Its protein product is CASSPLPGLAGTDTQYF.

This sequence joins TRBV30 and TRBJ2-1; 7 positions match TRBD2. Germline CDR1 is GTSNPN and CDR2 is SVGIG (reference sequence). The CDR3 totals 14 residues. The V segment lost 0 bases and the J segment 8 bases; nucleotides outside the gene matches: 7. This chain's CDR3 is CAWSVLAGVYEQFF. CDR3 sequence (DNA): TGTGCCTGGAGTGTACTGGCGGGAGTCTATGAGCAGTTCTTC. Variable domain in full (rest from reference TRBV30 and TRBJ2-1): SQTIHQWPATLVQPVGSPLSLECTVEGTSNPNLYWYRQAAGRGLQLLFYSVGIGQISSEVPQNLSASRPQDRQFILSSKKLLLSDSGFYLCAWSVLAGVYEQFFGPGTRLTVL.

This chain uses TRBV6-5 with TRBJ2-3, with 7 bases fitting TRBD1. The germline CDR1 and CDR2 sequences are MNHEY and SVGAGI. This CDR3 spans 16 amino acids. V shed 4 bases, J shed 3 bases, and the junction held 10 bases outside the gene matches. As DNA, the CDR3 is TGTGCCAGCAGTTTCTTCGGACAGGCTGGTACAGATACGCAGTATTTT. Translation: CASSFFGQAGTDTQYF.

This rearrangement joins TRBV30 to TRBJ2-1; TRBD2 aligns across 7 bases. The germline gives CDR1 GTSNPN, CDR2 SVGIG (reference sequence). CDR3 length: 16 residues. V gave up 3 bases and J gave up 5 bases; unmatched junction bases: 13. CDR3 protein: CAWSRGGWRRNNEQFF. CDR3 coding DNA: TGTGCCTGGAGCCGCGGGGGTTGGCGCCGAAACAATGAGCAGTTCTTC.